Shown below are 17 T cell receptor beta chains from a single sample sequenced in a study of shared clonotypes between healthy human individuals. CD8 cells classed as naive were CD45RO-negative and positively selected for CCR7, excluding terminally differentiated effector memory CD45RA+ cells. Method: immunoSEQ multiplex PCR; TCRdb's copy keeps in-frame clones and lacks some. The sample holds around 1,900,000 clones, 93% seen once. Material: naive CD8+ T cells from PBMCs. The receptors originated from a young man in good health. Some clones in this sample may be carry-over from other donors' samples.

V usage is TRBV19 and J usage is TRBJ1-1; TRBD1 agrees at 7 bases. Trimming cost V 2 bases and J 4 bases; bases outside gene matches: 1. Germline-derived CDR1 and CDR2 are LNHDA and SQIVND (reference sequence). CDR3 length: 13 residues. Here the CDR3 reads CASSITGVTEAFF. The CDR3 region has the DNA TGTGCCAGTAGTATAACAGGGGTCACTGAAGCTTTCTTT. Combining the CDR3 with reference TRBV19 and TRBJ1-1 gives the whole variable domain DGGITQSPKYLFRKEGQNVTLSCEQNLNHDAMYWYRQDPGQGLRLIYYSQIVNDFQKGDIAEGYSVSREKKESFPLTVTSAQKNPTAFYLCASSITGVTEAFFGQGTRLTVV.

The chain combines TRBV5-1 with TRBJ2-7, with D maybe TRBD1 (5 bases). The CDR3 spans 15 residues. Deletions cut 1 base from V and 4 bases from J, with 15 bases between. The germline V gene encodes CDR1 SGHRS and CDR2 YFSETQ. The CDR3, as DNA: TGCGCCAGCAGCTTGTCCGCCTGGACAACGTACGAGCAGTACTTC. This sequence encodes CASSLSAWTTYEQYF.

The chain carries TRBV30 and TRBJ1-4, with 7 bases aligning to TRBD1. The CDR3 is 18 residues long. With V trimmed by 1 base and J by 5 bases, 16 bases remained unmatched. Germline assignment: CDR1 GTSNPN and CDR2 SVGIG (reference sequence). The CDR3 region has the DNA TGTGCCTGGAGTGGGATACAGGGGAAGAAGGGGATAAATGAAAAACTGTTTTTT. It specifies CAWSGIQGKKGINEKLFF.

This clone was seen once. The rearrangement joins TRBV5-8 to TRBJ2-1; 9 bases map to TRBD2. V lost 2 bases, J lost 4 bases, and 10 bases stayed unmatched. The germline V gene has CDR1 SGHTS and CDR2 YDEGEE. CDR3 length equals 17 residues. This CDR3 is CASSLEARTSVYNEQFF. For the CDR3, the DNA is TGTGCCAGCAGCTTAGAAGCGAGGACTAGCGTGTACAATGAGCAGTTCTTC.

The rearrangement joins TRBV6-5 to TRBJ1-4, with 7 bases identical to TRBD1. V gave up 9 bases and J gave up 1 base; unmatched junction bases: 5. CDR1 is MNHEY and CDR2 is SVGAGI in the germline V gene. This CDR3 spans 14 amino acids. The CDR3 loop is CASHDRETNEKLFF. CDR3 DNA sequence: TGTGCCAGTCATGACAGGGAAACTAATGAAAAACTGTTTTTT.

The CDR3 DNA reads as TGTGCCAGTTCATCTTTTAAGGAGATAGCAGAGACCCAGTACTTC. Translating gives CASSSFKEIAETQYF. The gene calls are TRBV28 and TRBJ2-5; unclear D gene. V shed 9 bases and J shed 4 bases, with 21 bases lying between them. Germline V gene data show CDR1 as MDHEN and CDR2 as SYDVKM. There are 15 residues in the CDR3.

This clone was seen just once. This chain connects TRBV9 to TRBJ2-3; TRBD1 matches 7 bases. V dropped 5 bases and J dropped 1; count of bases not matched to a gene: 1. The length of the CDR3 is 13 residues. CDR1 and CDR2 (germline): SGDLS, YYNGEE. The CDR3 loop reads CASRGQGTDTQYF. CDR3 coding DNA: TGTGCCAGCAGAGGACAGGGCACAGATACGCAGTATTTT.

This chain connects TRBV28 to TRBJ1-2; tentatively, D is TRBD1 (6 bases). The CDR3 is made up of 14 amino acids. From germline, CDR1 is MDHEN and CDR2 SYDVKM. V lost 7 bases and J lost 2, with 14 bases in between. As DNA, the CDR3 is TGTGCCAGCAAACAAACAGGGTACAACTATGGCTACACCTTC. It specifies CASKQTGYNYGYTF.

V is TRBV4-1 and J is TRBJ1-1, with unresolved D. The CDR3 loop spans 14 amino acids. Germline V CDR1 and CDR2: MGHRA, YSYEKL. Trimming removed 0 bases from V and 3 bases from J, with 8 bases in between. The CDR3 DNA sequence: TGCGCCAGCAGCCAAGATTCAAAATACACTGAAGCTTTCTTT. The encoded protein is CASSQDSKYTEAFF.

J is TRBJ2-7 and V is TRBV28; D assignment may be TRBD1 or TRBD2 (6 bases each). CDR1 and CDR2 (germline): MDHEN, SYDVKM. Between the trimmed V and J ends, which lost 6 bases and 3 bases, there was a span of 12 bases. The CDR3 contains 13 residues. CDR3 sequence reads: CASRKGGIYEQYF. Here the CDR3 DNA reads TGTGCCAGCAGGAAGGGGGGTATCTACGAGCAGTACTTC.

This rearrangement joins TRBV6-1 to TRBJ2-3, with 9 bases that match TRBD1. Germline V lookup: CDR1 MNHNS, CDR2 SASEGT. V dropped 1 base and J dropped 4; count of bases not matched to a gene: 6. This CDR3 spans 16 amino acids. CDR3 in amino acids: CASSEVGQGFADTQYF. The CDR3 DNA follows: TGTGCCAGCAGTGAAGTGGGACAGGGTTTCGCAGATACGCAGTATTTT.

Points on this clone: Other nucleotide sequences from this sample produce the same CDR3. V usage is TRBV9 and J usage is TRBJ2-1, with D possibly matching TRBD2 (5 bases). Per germline, CDR1 SGDLS and CDR2 YYNGEE. The CDR3 has 15 amino acids. The V end lost 0 bases, the J end lost 2 bases, and 9 bases lay between the germline ends. CDR3: CASSVVPGTYNEQFF. The CDR3 DNA reads as TGTGCCAGCAGCGTAGTCCCCGGGACCTACAATGAGCAGTTCTTC.

As concerns this clone: The same CDR3 is also encoded by other DNA sequences in this sample. This sequence joins TRBV28 and TRBJ2-2; maybe TRBD2 (7 bases). The CDR3 is 14 residues long. V was trimmed by 5 bases and J by 3 bases, leaving 10 bases between them. CDR1 MDHEN and CDR2 SYDVKM come from the germline V gene. CDR3 residues: CASSQGGDTGELFF. In DNA, the CDR3 is TGTGCCAGCAGTCAAGGGGGGGACACCGGGGAGCTGTTTTTT.

The chain joins TRBV4-2 to TRBJ2-3; a possible D gene is TRBD1 (5 bases). The CDR3 loop spans 15 amino acids. CDR1 is LGHNA and CDR2 is YNFKEQ in the germline V gene. The ends were cut back, 4 bases at V and 1 base at J, with 12 bases in the middle. The CDR3 nucleotides are TGTGCCAGCAGCCCCTGGACAATGGGCACAGATACGCAGTATTTT. Translation: CASSPWTMGTDTQYF.

The chain links TRBV12-5 to TRBJ1-2, with TRBD1 matching 8 bases. CDR1 and CDR2 (germline): LGHNT, FRNRAP. The junction had 4 bases not matched to a gene; V was cut back by 1 base and J by 6 bases. The CDR3 is 14 residues long. The CDR3 DNA sequence: TGTGCTAGTGGTTTGGCCGGGACAGGAAATGGCTACACCTTC. Encoded protein: CASGLAGTGNGYTF.

Here the CDR3 reads CASSFDLQGSEQYF. The CDR3 DNA reads as TGTGCCAGCAGTTTCGACCTACAGGGGTCCGAGCAGTACTTC. The rearrangement uses TRBV27 and TRBJ2-7; 7 nucleotides align to TRBD1. Unmatched junction bases numbered 8, after V lost 3 bases and J lost 6 bases. From germline, CDR1 is MNHEY and CDR2 SMNVEV (reference sequence). The CDR3 spans 14 residues.

The chain has TRBV9 and TRBJ2-3; 7 bases align to TRBD2. The length of the CDR3 is 16 residues. Germline trimming cut 0 bases from V and 0 bases from J; bases unmatched to any gene: 4. Germline V gives CDR1 SGDLS, CDR2 YYNGEE. The CDR3 coding sequence is TGTGCCAGCAGCGTAGGTCCTAGCGGTAGCACAGATACGCAGTATTTT. Protein: CASSVGPSGSTDTQYF.